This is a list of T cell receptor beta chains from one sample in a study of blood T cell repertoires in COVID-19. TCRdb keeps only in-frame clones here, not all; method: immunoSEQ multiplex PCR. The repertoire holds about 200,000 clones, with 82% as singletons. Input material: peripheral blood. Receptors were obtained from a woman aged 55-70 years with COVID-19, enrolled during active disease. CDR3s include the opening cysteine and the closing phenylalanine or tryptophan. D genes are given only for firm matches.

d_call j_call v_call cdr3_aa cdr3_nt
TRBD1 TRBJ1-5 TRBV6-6 CASSLDRGYQPQHF TGTGCCAGCAGTCTCGACAGGGGTTACCAGCCCCAGCATTTT
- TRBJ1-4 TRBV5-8 CASSLAIGGSKEKLFF TGTGCCAGCAGCTTGGCTATCGGGGGATCAAAAGAAAAACTGTTTTTT
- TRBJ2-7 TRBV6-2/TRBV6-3 CASSSTGTINKQYF TGTGCCAGCAGTTCCACCGGGACAATCAACAAGCAGTACTTC
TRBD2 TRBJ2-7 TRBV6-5 CASDAGDEQYF TGTGCCAGCGACGCGGGAGACGAGCAGTACTTC
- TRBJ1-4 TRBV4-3 CASSQDQPLTGTEDEKLFF TGCGCCAGCAGCCAAGATCAGCCGCTTACAGGGACGGAAGATGAAAAACTGTTTTTT
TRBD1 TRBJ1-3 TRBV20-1 CSASLLQGVNTIYF TGCAGTGCTAGTCTACTACAGGGGGTAAACACCATATATTTT
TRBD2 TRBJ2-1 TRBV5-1 CASSLMTSVSYNEQFF TGCGCCAGCAGTTTGATGACTAGCGTGTCCTACAATGAGCAGTTCTTC
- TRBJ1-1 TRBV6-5 CASSYSIGTQNTEAFF TGTGCCAGCAGTTACTCGATAGGGACTCAAAACACTGAAGCTTTCTTT
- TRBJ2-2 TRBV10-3 CAISELGGPDTGELFF TGTGCCATCAGTGAGTTGGGGGGGCCGGACACCGGGGAGCTGTTTTTT
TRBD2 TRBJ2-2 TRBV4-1 CASSQMGLAGDPNTGELFF TGCGCCAGCAGCCAGATGGGACTAGCGGGGGATCCGAACACCGGGGAGCTGTTTTTT
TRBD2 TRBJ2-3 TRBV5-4 CASSWLAGDTDTQYF TGTGCCAGCAGCTGGCTAGCGGGAGACACAGATACGCAGTATTTT
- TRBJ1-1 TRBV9 CASSPPTGPEAFF TGTGCCAGCAGCCCACCGACAGGACCTGAAGCTTTCTTT
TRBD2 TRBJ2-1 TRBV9 CASSLTSGKAEQFF TGTGCCAGCAGCCTAACTAGCGGGAAAGCTGAGCAGTTCTTC
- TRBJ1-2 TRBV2 CASSEQINYGYTF TGTGCCAGCAGTGAACAGATTAACTATGGCTACACCTTC
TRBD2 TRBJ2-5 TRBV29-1 CSVVVLERGRSETQYF TGCAGCGTTGTAGTGTTGGAGCGGGGGAGGTCAGAGACCCAGTACTTC
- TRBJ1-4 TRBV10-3 CAISQNQGINEKLFF TGTGCCATCAGCCAAAACCAGGGAATCAATGAAAAACTGTTTTTT